The 10 T cell receptor beta chains given below trace back to one sample, sequenced in a study of T cell changes during pregnancy in multiple sclerosis. Assay used: immunoSEQ multiplex PCR; TCRdb lists only in-frame clones, some missing. The sample includes around 40,000 clones, 85% to 90% of them seen just once. Sequenced material: CD4+ T cells from peripheral blood mononuclear cells, taken before pregnancy. Every receptor here comes from a female donor with multiple sclerosis, enrolled in a pregnancy study.

This sequence joins TRBV6-5 and TRBJ1-2; 11 bases fit TRBD1. CDR1 is MNHEY and CDR2 is SVGAGI in the germline V gene. V was pared by 5 bases and J by 8 bases, with 7 bases of the junction left unmatched. The CDR3 runs to 14 residues. The CDR3: CASSRTGGAYGYTF. In nucleotides, the CDR3 is TGTGCCAGCAGTCGGACAGGGGGCGCCTACGGCTACACCTTC.

The V and J genes are TRBV30 and TRBJ1-1; 8 positions agree with TRBD1. The germline CDR1 and CDR2 sequences are GTSNPN and SVGIG (reference sequence). The J segment lost 4 bases and the V segment lost 0 bases, leaving 1 base of the junction unmatched. CDR3 length equals 13 residues. CDR3 nucleotides: TGTGCCTGGAGTGTAACAGGGGGCACTGAAGCTTTCTTT. This codes for CAWSVTGGTEAFF.

This chain connects TRBV7-6 to TRBJ1-2; the D gene is possibly TRBD1 (6 bases). CDR3 length: 13 residues. The germline V and J ends were trimmed by 1 base and 3 bases, with 6 bases remaining between them. Germline assignment: CDR1 SGHVS and CDR2 FNYEAQ. The CDR3: CASSLDRDYGYTF. CDR3 DNA sequence: TGTGCCAGCAGCTTAGACAGGGACTATGGCTACACCTTC.

J is TRBJ2-6 and V is TRBV6-1; 13 bases align to TRBD2. Germline V lookup: CDR1 MNHNS, CDR2 SASEGT. V lost 4 bases, J lost 0 bases, and 9 bases stayed unmatched. CDR3 size: 20 residues. CDR3 nucleotides: TGTGCCAGCAGTGCGACTAGCGGGGGGACTCTACGCTCTGGGGCCAACGTCCTGACTTTC. It translates to CASSATSGGTLRSGANVLTF.

The chain has TRBV9 and TRBJ2-7; 14 nucleotides align to TRBD2. Unmatched junction bases numbered 5, after V lost 6 bases and J lost 6 bases. This CDR3 comprises 14 residues. Germline CDR1 reads SGDLS; CDR2 reads YYNGEE. The CDR3 DNA follows: TGTGCCAGCACGCCGACTAGCGGGGGGGCCGAGCAGTACTTC. Encoded protein: CASTPTSGGAEQYF.

The genes are TRBV7-2 and TRBJ2-5; D is unclear. The CDR3 extends over 13 amino acids. Germline values: CDR1 SGHTA, CDR2 FQGNSA. Trimming left V 3 bases short and J 2 bases short, with 7 bases between. CDR3 amino acids: CASSLNLQETQYF. CDR3 coding DNA: TGTGCCAGCAGCTTGAACTTGCAAGAGACCCAGTACTTC.

This clone appeared a few times. V gene TRBV7-9 combines with J gene TRBJ2-5; TRBD1 might be the D (5 bases). This CDR3 is built from 13 residues. CDR1 and CDR2 from the germline V gene are SEHNR and FQNEAQ (reference sequence). The V end lost 3 bases, the J end lost 5 bases, and 10 bases lay between the germline ends. The CDR3 DNA reads as TGTGCCAGCAGCTTCGTGGCAGGGGAGACCCAGTACTTC. Translated, it gives CASSFVAGETQYF.

This clone was seen only a few times. This chain connects TRBV5-6 to TRBJ1-4, with no clear D. The CDR3 length is 13 residues. Trimming shortened V by 3 bases and J by 7 bases, and 10 bases separated the two germline ends. Germline CDR1 and CDR2: SGHDT and YYEEEE. The chain's CDR3 is CASSWATTEKLFF. As DNA, the CDR3 is TGTGCCAGCAGCTGGGCGACGACTGAAAAACTGTTTTTT.

The chain uses TRBV20-1 and TRBJ1-5; D uncertain. This CDR3 is built from 11 residues. V was trimmed by 2 bases and J by 4 bases, leaving 3 bases between them. The germline V gene encodes CDR1 DFQATT and CDR2 SNEGSKA (reference sequence). Here the CDR3 reads CSARQNQPQHF. CDR3 DNA: TGCAGTGCTAGACAAAATCAGCCCCAGCATTTT.

Only one count was recorded for this clone. The chain combines TRBV7-2 with TRBJ2-1; 7 bases agree with TRBD1. Looked up from germline, CDR1 is SGHTA and CDR2 is FQGNSA. The V segment lost 5 bases and the J segment 0 bases; nucleotides outside the gene matches: 7. This CDR3 spans 16 amino acids. CDR3 nucleotide sequence: TGTGCCAGCAGCCCCACCCGGGACAGCTCCTACAATGAGCAGTTCTTC. Translating it yields CASSPTRDSSYNEQFF.